The 22 T cell receptor beta chains below come from one sample, sequenced in a study of T cell responses to AZD1222 COVID-19 vaccine. Sequencing used immunoSEQ multiplex PCR; TCRdb keeps in-frame clones, though not all of them. The table shows 80,000 or so clones, with roughly 90% occurring only once. Sequenced here: peripheral blood, sampled on day 0 of AZD1222 vaccination. These receptors were collected from an adult in good health.

The chain combines TRBV28 with TRBJ2-3; the D gene could be TRBD1 or TRBD2 (6 bases each). In germline, CDR1 is MDHEN, CDR2 SYDVKM. Trimming pared 11 bases from V and 4 bases from J, leaving 16 bases between. This CDR3 has 13 residues. Here the CDR3 DNA reads TGTGCCGGAGGGAACAGGGCCCCAGATACGCAGTATTTT. This translates into CAGGNRAPDTQYF.

V and J are TRBV2 and TRBJ2-3, with unresolved D. The ends were cut back, 4 bases at V and 5 bases at J, with 4 bases in the middle. Germline CDR1 SNHLY, CDR2 FYNNEI. The CDR3 length is 11 residues. The CDR3 DNA follows: TGTGCCAGCAGTGTTCTAGATACGCAGTATTTT. This codes for CASSVLDTQYF.

This chain links TRBV4-1 with TRBJ2-1; 15 positions match TRBD2. CDR3 length: 17 amino acids. The V gene's germline CDR1 is MGHRA and CDR2 YSYEKL. Trimming cost V 1 base and J 9 bases; bases outside gene matches: 7. The CDR3 DNA reads as TGCGCCAGCAGCCAAGTGAGGACTAGCGGGGGGGCCGGTGAGCAGTTCTTC. Translation: CASSQVRTSGGAGEQFF.

For the CDR3, the DNA is TGTGCCAGCAGCGTAGCCGGTTCTACAGAAGCCTACGAGCAGTACTTC. It specifies CASSVAGSTEAYEQYF. The rearrangement links TRBV9 to TRBJ2-7; D is unresolved. The CDR3 consists of 16 residues. Between the trimmed V and J ends, which lost 0 bases and 2 bases, there was a span of 15 bases. Germline assignment: CDR1 SGDLS and CDR2 YYNGEE.

A single count supports this clone. The rearrangement links TRBV6-4 to TRBJ2-7; TRBD1 matches at 9 bases. The CDR3 runs 16 residues. Germline assignment: CDR1 MRHNA and CDR2 SNTAGT. The J segment lost 6 bases and the V segment lost 8 bases, leaving 17 bases of the junction unmatched. In nucleotides, the CDR3 is TGTGCCAGCGGAAAACGGGACAGGGTTTCTTTCTCCGAGCAGTACTTC. Translated: CASGKRDRVSFSEQYF.

This chain links TRBV6-2 or TRBV6-3 with TRBJ2-2; TRBD1 matches 10 bases. V lost 2 bases and J lost 7; bases outside the gene matches: 7. This CDR3 is 16 amino acids long. Germline V lookup: CDR1 MNHEY, CDR2 SVGEGT. This CDR3 is CASSYRDRGTGGELFF. CDR3 in DNA: TGTGCCAGCAGTTACCGGGACAGGGGTACTGGCGGGGAGCTGTTTTTT.

V usage is TRBV28 and J usage is TRBJ1-4; D not resolved. CDR1 and CDR2 (germline): MDHEN, SYDVKM. The CDR3 runs 17 residues. Trimming removed 3 bases from V and 4 bases from J, with 18 bases in between. The CDR3 loop is CASSFLRAYKLNEKLFF. The DNA for the CDR3 is TGTGCCAGCAGTTTCTTACGGGCTTACAAACTTAATGAAAAACTGTTTTTT.

The rearrangement joins TRBV4-2 to TRBJ1-4; 9 nucleotides agree with TRBD1. The CDR3 consists of 17 residues. Trimming at V came to 1 base and at J to 5 bases, leaving 8 bases not matched to a gene. Germline V gene sequence: CDR1 LGHNA, CDR2 YNFKEQ. The CDR3 loop is CASSQGTGALGNEKLFF. The CDR3 DNA follows: TGTGCCAGCAGCCAAGGGACAGGGGCCTTAGGAAATGAAAAACTGTTTTTT.

The V gene is TRBV3-1 (or the pseudogene TRBV3-2), the J gene TRBJ2-7, with D perhaps matching TRBD1 or TRBD2 (5 bases each). CDR3 length equals 16 residues. V was shortened by 2 bases and J by 3 bases, with 17 bases between the two germline ends. CDR1 is LGHDT and CDR2 is YNNKEL in the germline V gene (reference sequence). CDR3 in amino acids: CASSQIPSVGVYEQYF. In nucleotides, the CDR3 is TGTGCCAGCAGCCAAATCCCCTCTGTGGGGGTCTACGAGCAGTACTTC.

The V and J genes are TRBV11-2 and TRBJ1-5; D uncertain. Germline CDR1 reads SGHAT; CDR2 reads FQNNGV. Trimming shortened V by 0 bases and J by 6 bases, and 6 bases separated the two germline ends. The CDR3 is 13 residues long. The CDR3 coding sequence is TGTGCCAGCAGCTTAGATCTGGGTCAGCCCCAGCATTTT. Its translation is CASSLDLGQPQHF.

The chain joins TRBV9 to TRBJ2-3, with D unclear. The CDR3 contains 15 residues. V was shortened by 1 base and J by 0 bases, with 9 bases between the two germline ends. CDR1 and CDR2 from the germline V gene are SGDLS and YYNGEE. The CDR3 sequence: CASSVSLSSTDTQYF. In nucleotides, the CDR3 is TGTGCCAGCAGCGTAAGTCTAAGTAGCACAGATACGCAGTATTTT.

This rearrangement joins TRBV5-4 to TRBJ1-2; D unclear. This CDR3 spans 14 amino acids. Germline loops: CDR1 SGHNT, CDR2 YYREEE (reference sequence). V was shortened by 6 bases and J by 5 bases, with 17 bases between the two germline ends. The DNA for the CDR3 is TGTGCCAGCACCCCAGGCGGGTCCTTATATGGCTACACCTTC. Encoded protein: CASTPGGSLYGYTF.

This sequence joins TRBV11-1 and TRBJ2-7; 11 bases match TRBD1. The CDR3 contains 13 residues. V trimming: 5 bases; J trimming: 6 bases; junction bases outside the gene matches: 3. Germline values: CDR1 SGHAT, CDR2 FQDESV (reference sequence). The CDR3 DNA reads as TGTGCCAGCAGCCTCGGGACAGGGGGCGAGCAGTACTTC. Its translation is CASSLGTGGEQYF. Combining the CDR3 with reference TRBV11-1 and TRBJ2-7 gives the whole variable domain EAEVAQSPRYKITEKSQAVAFWCDPISGHATLYWYRQILGQGPELLVQFQDESVVDDSQLPKDRFSAERLKGVDSTLKIQPAELGDSAMYLCASSLGTGGEQYFGPGTRLTVT.

The chain carries TRBV29-1 and TRBJ1-3; possibly TRBD1 for D (5 bases). There are 14 residues in the CDR3. V lost 6 bases and J lost 0, with 12 bases in between. Germline loops: CDR1 SQVTM, CDR2 ANQGSEA. The CDR3 sequence is CSVRPGGSGNTIYF. CDR3 nucleotides: TGCAGCGTACGACCGGGGGGCTCTGGAAACACCATATATTTT.

V and J are TRBV3-1 (or the pseudogene TRBV3-2) and TRBJ2-5; perhaps TRBD2 as D (7 bases). V was clipped by 3 bases and J by 5 bases, with 10 bases between them. The CDR3 is 13 amino acids. The V gene's germline CDR1 is LGHDT and CDR2 YNNKEL (reference sequence). Here the CDR3 DNA reads TGTGCCAGCAGCCACGGGGGGCTGGAGACCCAGTACTTC. Amino acid sequence: CASSHGGLETQYF.

The chain employs TRBV5-5 and TRBJ1-2; tentatively, D is TRBD1 (5 bases). Trimming stripped 4 bases from V and 4 bases from J, with 11 bases between. This CDR3 has 13 amino acids. The germline CDR1 and CDR2 sequences are SGHKS and YYEKEE (reference sequence). The CDR3: CASSGTGGYGYTF. The CDR3, as DNA: TGTGCCAGCAGCGGTACGGGGGGCTATGGCTACACCTTC.

V gene TRBV11-3 combines with J gene TRBJ2-6; TRBD1 aligns across 10 bases. Germline values: CDR1 SGHNT, CDR2 YENEEA. There are 17 residues in the CDR3. With V trimmed by 5 bases and J by 4 bases, 8 bases remained unmatched. Here the CDR3 DNA reads TGTGCCAGCAGCCCGCGGACAGGGGGGCCGGGGGCCAACGTCCTGACTTTC. Translation gives CASSPRTGGPGANVLTF. The full variable domain, its missing parts supplied by reference TRBV11-3 and TRBJ2-6, is EAGVVQSPRYKIIEKKQPVAFWCNPISGHNTLYWYLQNLGQGPELLIRYENEEAVDDSQLPKDRFSAERLKGVDSTLKIQPAELGDSAVYLCASSPRTGGPGANVLTFGAGSRLTVL.

To note about this clone: Different DNA sequences within this sample yield the same CDR3. The chain has TRBV9 and TRBJ2-3, with D tentatively TRBD1 or TRBD2 (5 bases each). Deletions cut 4 bases from V and 0 bases from J, with 12 bases between. The CDR3 sequence is 15 residues long. Germline lookup yields CDR1 SGDLS and CDR2 YYNGEE. CDR3 sequence: CASSLGASSTDTQYF. CDR3 nucleotides: TGTGCCAGCAGCCTCGGGGCTTCTAGCACAGATACGCAGTATTTT.

This clone was counted between two and nine times. V and J are TRBV30 and TRBJ2-2, with D possibly being TRBD1 (5 bases). Trimming shortened V by 7 bases and J by 0 bases, and 9 bases separated the two germline ends. Per the germline V gene, CDR1 is GTSNPN and CDR2 is SVGIG (reference sequence). The CDR3 has 13 amino acids. The CDR3 DNA sequence: TGTGCCTTGACCAGGGCGAACACCGGGGAGCTGTTTTTT. This gives the protein CALTRANTGELFF.

This chain joins TRBV6-5 and TRBJ2-7, with TRBD1 matching over 7 bases. Germline CDR1 and CDR2: MNHEY and SVGAGI. The CDR3 spans 14 residues. J was trimmed by 2 bases and V by 5 bases; bases with no gene match: 6. DNA for the CDR3: TGTGCCAGCAGTCCACAGGGGAACACCTACGAGCAGTACTTC. It encodes CASSPQGNTYEQYF.

The rearrangement uses TRBV6-5 and TRBJ1-2; unclear D gene. CDR1 and CDR2 from the germline V gene are MNHEY and SVGAGI. V lost 2 bases, J lost 3 bases, and 10 bases lay in between. The CDR3 spans 14 residues. The CDR3 DNA reads as TGTGCCAGCAGTTACCTTGGAACGGACTATGGCTACACCTTC. This translates into CASSYLGTDYGYTF.

J is TRBJ2-7 and V is TRBV5-6; D is perhaps TRBD1 (6 bases). From germline, CDR1 is SGHDT and CDR2 YYEEEE. The CDR3 totals 17 residues. V lost 6 bases and J 1 base, leaving 23 bases between the germline ends. The CDR3 bases are TGTGCCAGCACCCCCCTAGTCGGCAGGGGAATTTCCTACGAGCAGTACTTC. The encoded protein is CASTPLVGRGISYEQYF.